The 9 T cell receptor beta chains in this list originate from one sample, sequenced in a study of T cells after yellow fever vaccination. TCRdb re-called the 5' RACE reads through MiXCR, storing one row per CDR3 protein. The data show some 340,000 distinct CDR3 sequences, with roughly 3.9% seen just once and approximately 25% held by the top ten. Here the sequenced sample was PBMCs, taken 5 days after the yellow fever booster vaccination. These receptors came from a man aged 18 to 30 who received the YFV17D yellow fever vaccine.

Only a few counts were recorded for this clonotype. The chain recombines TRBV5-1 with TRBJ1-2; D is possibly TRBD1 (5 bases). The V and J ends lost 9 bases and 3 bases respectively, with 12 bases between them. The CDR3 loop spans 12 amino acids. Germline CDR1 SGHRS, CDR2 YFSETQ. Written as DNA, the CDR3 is TGCGCCACTAGGGACGTCGACTATGGCTACACCTTC. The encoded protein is CATRDVDYGYTF.

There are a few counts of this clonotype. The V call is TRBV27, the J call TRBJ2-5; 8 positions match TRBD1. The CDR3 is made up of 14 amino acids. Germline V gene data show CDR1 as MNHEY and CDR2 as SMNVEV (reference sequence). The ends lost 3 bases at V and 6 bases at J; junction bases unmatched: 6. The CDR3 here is CASSFGQGIQTQYF. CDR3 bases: TGTGCCAGCAGTTTTGGACAGGGAATTCAGACCCAGTACTTC.

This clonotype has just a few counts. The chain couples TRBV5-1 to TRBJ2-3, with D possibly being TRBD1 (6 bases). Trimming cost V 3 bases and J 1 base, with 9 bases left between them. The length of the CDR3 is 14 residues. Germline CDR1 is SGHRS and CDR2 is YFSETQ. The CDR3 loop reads CASSWDTGTDTQYF. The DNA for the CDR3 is TGCGCCAGCAGCTGGGACACTGGCACAGATACGCAGTATTTT.

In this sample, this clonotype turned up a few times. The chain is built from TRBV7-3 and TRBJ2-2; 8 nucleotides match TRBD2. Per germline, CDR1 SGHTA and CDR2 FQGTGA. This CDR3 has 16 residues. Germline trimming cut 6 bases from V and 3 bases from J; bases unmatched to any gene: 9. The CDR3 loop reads CASRPEAGDHTGELFF. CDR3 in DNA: TGTGCCAGCAGACCTGAAGCGGGGGACCACACCGGGGAGCTGTTTTTT.

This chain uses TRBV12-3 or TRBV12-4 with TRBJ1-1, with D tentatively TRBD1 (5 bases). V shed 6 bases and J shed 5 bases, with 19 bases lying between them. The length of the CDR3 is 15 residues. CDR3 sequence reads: CASRPRGPGRTEAFF. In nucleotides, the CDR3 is TGTGCCAGCAGACCCCGGGGCCCGGGGAGGACTGAAGCTTTCTTT.

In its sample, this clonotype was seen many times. CDR3 bases: TGCGCCAGCAGCTCGGGGGGTTTCTACAATGAGCAGTTCTTC. It yields the protein CASSSGGFYNEQFF. The rearrangement links TRBV5-1 to TRBJ2-1, with TRBD2 identical over 7 bases. The CDR3 loop spans 14 amino acids. With V trimmed by 3 bases and J by 3 bases, 3 bases remained unmatched. Germline V gives CDR1 SGHRS, CDR2 YFSETQ.

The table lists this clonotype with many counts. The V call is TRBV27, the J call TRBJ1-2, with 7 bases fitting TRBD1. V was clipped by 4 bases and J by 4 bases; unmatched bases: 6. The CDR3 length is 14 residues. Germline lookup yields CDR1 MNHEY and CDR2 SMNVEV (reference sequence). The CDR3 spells CASSSYRGGYGYTF. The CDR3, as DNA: TGTGCCAGCAGTTCCTACAGGGGAGGCTATGGCTACACCTTC.

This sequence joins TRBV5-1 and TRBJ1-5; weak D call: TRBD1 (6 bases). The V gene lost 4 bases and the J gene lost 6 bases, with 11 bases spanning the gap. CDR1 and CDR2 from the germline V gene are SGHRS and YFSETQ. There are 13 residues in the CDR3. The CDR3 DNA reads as TGCGCCAGCAGCAAAGAAGGGGGTCAGCCCCAGCATTTT. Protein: CASSKEGGQPQHF.

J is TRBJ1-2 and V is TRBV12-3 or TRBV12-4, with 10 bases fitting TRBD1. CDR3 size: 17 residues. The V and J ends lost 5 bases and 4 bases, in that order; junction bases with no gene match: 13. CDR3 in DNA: TGTGCCAGCAGTCCAACACCTGGGACAGGGGTAGCCTATGGCTACACCTTC. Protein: CASSPTPGTGVAYGYTF.